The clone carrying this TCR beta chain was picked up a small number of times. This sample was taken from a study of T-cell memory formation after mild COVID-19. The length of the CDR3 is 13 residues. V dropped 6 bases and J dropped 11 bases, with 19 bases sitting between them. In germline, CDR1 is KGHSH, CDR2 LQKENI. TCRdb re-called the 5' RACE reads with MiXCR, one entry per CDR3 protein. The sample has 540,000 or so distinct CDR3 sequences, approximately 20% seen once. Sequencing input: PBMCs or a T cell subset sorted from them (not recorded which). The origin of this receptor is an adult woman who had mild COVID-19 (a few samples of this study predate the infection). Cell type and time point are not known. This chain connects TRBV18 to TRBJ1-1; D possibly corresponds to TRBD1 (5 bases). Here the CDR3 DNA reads TGTGCCAGCTCGCCCCAAGAAGCGGGGGACGCTTTCTTT. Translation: CASSPQEAGDAFF.